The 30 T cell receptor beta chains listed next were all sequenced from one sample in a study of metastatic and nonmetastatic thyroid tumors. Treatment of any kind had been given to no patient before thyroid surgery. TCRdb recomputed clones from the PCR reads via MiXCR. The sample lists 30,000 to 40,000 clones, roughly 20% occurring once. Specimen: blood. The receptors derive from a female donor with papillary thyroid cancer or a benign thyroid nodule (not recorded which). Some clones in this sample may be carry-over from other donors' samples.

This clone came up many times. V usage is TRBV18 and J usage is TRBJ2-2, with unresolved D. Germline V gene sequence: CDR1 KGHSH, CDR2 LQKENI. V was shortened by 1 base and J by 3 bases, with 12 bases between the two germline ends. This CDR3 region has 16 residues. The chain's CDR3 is CASSPRVSEDTGELFF. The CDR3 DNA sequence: TGTGCCAGCTCACCACGCGTCTCAGAGGACACCGGGGAGCTGTTTTTT.

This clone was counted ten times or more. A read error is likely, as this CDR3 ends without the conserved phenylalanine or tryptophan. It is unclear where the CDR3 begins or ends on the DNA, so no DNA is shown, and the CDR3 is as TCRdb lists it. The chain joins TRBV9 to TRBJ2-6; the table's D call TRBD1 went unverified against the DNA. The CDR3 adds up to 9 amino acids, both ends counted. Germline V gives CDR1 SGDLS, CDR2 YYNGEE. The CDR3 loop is CASSVATGQ.

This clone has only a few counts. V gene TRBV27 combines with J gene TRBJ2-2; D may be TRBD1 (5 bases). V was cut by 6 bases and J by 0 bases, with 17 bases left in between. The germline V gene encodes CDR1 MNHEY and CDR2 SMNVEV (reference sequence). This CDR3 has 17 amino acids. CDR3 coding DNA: TGTGCCAGCAGCCGCCGCTCAGGGATCTCGAACACCGGGGAGCTGTTTTTT. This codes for CASSRRSGISNTGELFF.

The CDR3 loop is CASSYGGRGTEAFF. The CDR3 bases are TGTGCCAGCAGTTACGGGGGCAGGGGCACTGAAGCTTTCTTT. J is TRBJ1-1 and V is TRBV6-2 or TRBV6-3; D perhaps matches TRBD1 (6 bases). Trimming stripped 2 bases from V and 4 bases from J, with 11 bases between. The germline V gene encodes CDR1 MNHEY and CDR2 SVGEGT. This CDR3 has 14 residues.

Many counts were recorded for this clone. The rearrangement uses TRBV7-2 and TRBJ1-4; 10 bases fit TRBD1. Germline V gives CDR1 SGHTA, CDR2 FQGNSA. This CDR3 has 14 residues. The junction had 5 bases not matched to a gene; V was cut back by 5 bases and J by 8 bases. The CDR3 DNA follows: TGTGCCAGCAGCCTGGGACAGGGGAACGAAAAACTGTTTTTT. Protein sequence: CASSLGQGNEKLFF.

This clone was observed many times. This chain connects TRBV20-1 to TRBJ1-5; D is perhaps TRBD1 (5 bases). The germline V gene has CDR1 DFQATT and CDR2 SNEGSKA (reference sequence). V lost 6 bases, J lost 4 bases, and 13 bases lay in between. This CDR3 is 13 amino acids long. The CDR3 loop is CSAPPPGNQPQHF. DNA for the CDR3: TGCAGTGCCCCCCCCCCAGGGAATCAGCCCCAGCATTTT.

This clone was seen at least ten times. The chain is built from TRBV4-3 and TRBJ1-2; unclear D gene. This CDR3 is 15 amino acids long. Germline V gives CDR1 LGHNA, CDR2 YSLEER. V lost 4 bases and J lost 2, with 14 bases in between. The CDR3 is CASSPGNVVNYGYTF. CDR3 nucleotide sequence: TGCGCCAGCAGCCCGGGGAATGTAGTGAACTATGGCTACACCTTC.

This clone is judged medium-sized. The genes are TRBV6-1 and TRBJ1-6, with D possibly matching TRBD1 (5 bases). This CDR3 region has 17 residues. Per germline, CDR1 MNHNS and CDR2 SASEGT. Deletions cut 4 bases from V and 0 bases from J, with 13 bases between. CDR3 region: CASSARELGSYNSPLHF. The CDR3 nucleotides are TGTGCCAGCAGTGCCAGGGAACTGGGCTCCTATAATTCACCCCTCCACTTT.

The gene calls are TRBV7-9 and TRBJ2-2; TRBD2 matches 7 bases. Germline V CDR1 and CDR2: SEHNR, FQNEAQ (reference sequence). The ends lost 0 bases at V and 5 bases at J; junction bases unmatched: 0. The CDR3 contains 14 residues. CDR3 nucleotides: TGTGCCAGCAGCTTAGCGGGGGGGACCGGGGAGCTGTTTTTT. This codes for CASSLAGGTGELFF.

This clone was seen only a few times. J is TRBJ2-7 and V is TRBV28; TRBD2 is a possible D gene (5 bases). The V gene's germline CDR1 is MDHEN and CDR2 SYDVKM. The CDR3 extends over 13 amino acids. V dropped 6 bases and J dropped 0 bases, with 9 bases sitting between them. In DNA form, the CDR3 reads TGTGCCAGCAGAGAGGGTTTCTCCTACGAGCAGTACTTC. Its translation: CASREGFSYEQYF.

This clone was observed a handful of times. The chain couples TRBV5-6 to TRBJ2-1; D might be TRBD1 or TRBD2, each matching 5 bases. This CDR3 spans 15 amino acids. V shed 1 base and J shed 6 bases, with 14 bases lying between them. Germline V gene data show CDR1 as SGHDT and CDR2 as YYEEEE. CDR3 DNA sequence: TGTGCCAGCAGCTTGTCCGGGACGGTCCTCAATGAGCAGTTCTTC. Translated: CASSLSGTVLNEQFF.

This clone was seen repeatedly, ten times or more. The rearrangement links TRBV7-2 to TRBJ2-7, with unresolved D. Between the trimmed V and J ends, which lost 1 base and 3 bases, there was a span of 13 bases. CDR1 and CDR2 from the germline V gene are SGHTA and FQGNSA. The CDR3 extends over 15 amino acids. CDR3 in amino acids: CASSLGQPDLYEQYF. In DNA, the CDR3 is TGTGCCAGCAGCTTAGGGCAGCCCGACCTCTACGAGCAGTACTTC.

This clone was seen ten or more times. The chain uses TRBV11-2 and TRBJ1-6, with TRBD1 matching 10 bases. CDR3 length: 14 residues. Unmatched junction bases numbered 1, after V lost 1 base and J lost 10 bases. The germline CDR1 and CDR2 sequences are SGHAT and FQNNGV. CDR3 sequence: CASSLVGQGSPLHF. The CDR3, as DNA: TGTGCCAGCAGCTTAGTGGGACAGGGGTCACCCCTCCACTTT.

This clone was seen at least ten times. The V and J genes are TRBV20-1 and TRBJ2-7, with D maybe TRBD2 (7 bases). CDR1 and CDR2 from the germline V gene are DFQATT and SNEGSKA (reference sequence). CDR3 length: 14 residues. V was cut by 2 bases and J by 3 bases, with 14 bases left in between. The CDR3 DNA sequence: TGCAGTGCTAGAAACGGGGGGCGCCTCTACGAGCAGTACTTC. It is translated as CSARNGGRLYEQYF.

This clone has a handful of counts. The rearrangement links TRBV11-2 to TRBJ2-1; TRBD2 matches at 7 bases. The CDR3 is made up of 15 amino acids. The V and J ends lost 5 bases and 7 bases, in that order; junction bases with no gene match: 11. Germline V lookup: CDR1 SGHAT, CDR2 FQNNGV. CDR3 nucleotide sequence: TGTGCCAGCAGCCCGCTTGTGGGGGGGGGGAATGAGCAGTTCTTC. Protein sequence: CASSPLVGGGNEQFF.

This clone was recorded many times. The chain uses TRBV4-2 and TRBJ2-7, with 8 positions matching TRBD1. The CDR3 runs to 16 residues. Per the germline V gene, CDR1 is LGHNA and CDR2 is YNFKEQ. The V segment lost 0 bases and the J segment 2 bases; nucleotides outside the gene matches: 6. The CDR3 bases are TGTGCCAGCAGCCAAGATACGCAGGGGGCGACCTACGAGCAGTACTTC. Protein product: CASSQDTQGATYEQYF.

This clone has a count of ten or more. The CDR3 protein is CASSQAPADMFGTGDSPLHF. The CDR3 DNA follows: TGCGCCAGCAGCCAAGCTCCCGCCGATATGTTTGGGACAGGGGATTCACCCCTCCACTTT. The J gene is TRBJ1-6, the V gene TRBV4-1; TRBD1 agrees at 10 bases. V lost 1 base to trimming and J lost 8 bases; unmatched junction nucleotides: 17. The CDR3 totals 20 residues. Germline assignment: CDR1 MGHRA and CDR2 YSYEKL.

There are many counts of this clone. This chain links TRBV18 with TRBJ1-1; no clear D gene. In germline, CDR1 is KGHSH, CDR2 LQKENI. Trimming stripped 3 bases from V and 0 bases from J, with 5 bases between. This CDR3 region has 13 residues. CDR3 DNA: TGTGCCAGCTCACCGTCCATGAACACTGAAGCTTTCTTT. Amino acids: CASSPSMNTEAFF.

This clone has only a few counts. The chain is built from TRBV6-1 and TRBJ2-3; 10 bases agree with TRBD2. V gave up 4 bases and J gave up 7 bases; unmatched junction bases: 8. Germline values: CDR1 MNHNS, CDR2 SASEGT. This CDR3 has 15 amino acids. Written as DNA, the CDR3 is TGTGCCAGCAGTGTGCTAGCGGGGGACCTTTATACGCAGTATTTT. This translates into CASSVLAGDLYTQYF.

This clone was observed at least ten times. The CDR3 region is CASSSPWTGGIVEAFF. Here the CDR3 DNA reads TGCGCCAGCAGCTCCCCTTGGACAGGGGGTATTGTGGAAGCTTTCTTT. The chain combines TRBV5-1 with TRBJ1-1, with 10 bases fitting TRBD1. The CDR3 loop spans 16 amino acids. The germline V gene has CDR1 SGHRS and CDR2 YFSETQ. Trimming at V came to 3 bases and at J to 8 bases, leaving 13 bases not matched to a gene.

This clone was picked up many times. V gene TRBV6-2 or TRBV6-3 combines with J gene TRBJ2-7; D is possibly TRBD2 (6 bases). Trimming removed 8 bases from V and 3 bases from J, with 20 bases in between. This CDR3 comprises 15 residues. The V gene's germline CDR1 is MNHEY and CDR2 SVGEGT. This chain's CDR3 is CASQITRGSFYEQYF. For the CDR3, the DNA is TGTGCCAGCCAGATTACGCGGGGATCCTTCTACGAGCAGTACTTC.

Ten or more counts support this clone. The CDR3 reads CASSLGDNLNGYTF. CDR3 in DNA: TGCGCCAGCAGCTTGGGGGATAACCTAAATGGCTACACCTTC. The rearrangement joins TRBV5-1 to TRBJ1-2, with D unclear. Germline V gene sequence: CDR1 SGHRS, CDR2 YFSETQ. The CDR3 runs 14 residues. With 0 bases removed from V and 6 bases from J, the gap between germline ends came to 12 bases.

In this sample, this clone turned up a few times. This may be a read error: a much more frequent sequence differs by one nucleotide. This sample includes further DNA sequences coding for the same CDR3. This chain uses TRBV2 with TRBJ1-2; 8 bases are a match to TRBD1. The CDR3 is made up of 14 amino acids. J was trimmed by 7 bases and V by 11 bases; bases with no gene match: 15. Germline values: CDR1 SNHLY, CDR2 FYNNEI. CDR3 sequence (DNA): TGTGCCCGCAAAGACAGGGGAACTTGGGCTGGCTACACCTTC. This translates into CARKDRGTWAGYTF.

Here the CDR3 reads CASSLSSGSFGVGELFF. The CDR3 DNA sequence: TGTGCCAGCTCACTTTCAAGCGGGAGTTTCGGGGTCGGGGAGCTGTTTTTT. V and J are TRBV18 and TRBJ2-2; 8 bases line up with TRBD2. From germline, CDR1 is KGHSH and CDR2 LQKENI. J lost 7 bases, V lost 4 bases, and 14 bases had no gene match. CDR3 length: 17 residues.

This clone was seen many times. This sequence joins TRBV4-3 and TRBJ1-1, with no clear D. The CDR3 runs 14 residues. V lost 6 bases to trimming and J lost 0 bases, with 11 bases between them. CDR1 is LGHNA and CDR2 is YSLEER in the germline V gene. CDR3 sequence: CASRAELMNTEAFF. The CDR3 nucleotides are TGCGCCAGCAGGGCGGAACTAATGAACACTGAAGCTTTCTTT.

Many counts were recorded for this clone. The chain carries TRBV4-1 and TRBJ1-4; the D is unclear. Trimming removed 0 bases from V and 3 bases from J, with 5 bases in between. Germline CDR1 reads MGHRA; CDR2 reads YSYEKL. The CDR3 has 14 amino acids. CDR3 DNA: TGCGCCAGCAGCCAAGACACAGCTAATGAAAAACTGTTTTTT. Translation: CASSQDTANEKLFF.

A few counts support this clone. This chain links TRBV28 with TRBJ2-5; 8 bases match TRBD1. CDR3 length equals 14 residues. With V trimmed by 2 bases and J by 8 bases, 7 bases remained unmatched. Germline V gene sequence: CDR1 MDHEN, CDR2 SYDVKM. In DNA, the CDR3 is TGTGCCAGCAGTTTAGGACAGGGAATCGCTACCCAGTACTTC. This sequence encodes CASSLGQGIATQYF.

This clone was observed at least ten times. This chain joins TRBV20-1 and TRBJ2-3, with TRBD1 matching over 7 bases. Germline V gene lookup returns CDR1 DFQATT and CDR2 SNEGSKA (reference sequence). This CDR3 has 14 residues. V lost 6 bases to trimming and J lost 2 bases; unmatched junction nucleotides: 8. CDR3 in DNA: TGCAGTGCAGCCCCGGGACAGATCACAGATACGCAGTATTTT. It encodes CSAAPGQITDTQYF.

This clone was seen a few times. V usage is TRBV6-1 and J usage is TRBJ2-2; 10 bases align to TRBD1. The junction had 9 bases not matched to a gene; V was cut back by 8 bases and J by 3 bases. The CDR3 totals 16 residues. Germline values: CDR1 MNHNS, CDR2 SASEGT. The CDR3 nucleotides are TGTGCCAGCTCACTCCGGACAGGGGGTGACACCGGGGAGCTGTTTTTT. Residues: CASSLRTGGDTGELFF.

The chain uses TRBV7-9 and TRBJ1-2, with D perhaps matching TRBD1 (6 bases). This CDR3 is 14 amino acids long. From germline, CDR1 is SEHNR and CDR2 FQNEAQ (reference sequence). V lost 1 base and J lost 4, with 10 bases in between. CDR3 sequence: CASSLEGGGYGYTF. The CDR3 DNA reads TGTGCCAGCAGCTTAGAGGGGGGCGGCTATGGCTACACCTTC.